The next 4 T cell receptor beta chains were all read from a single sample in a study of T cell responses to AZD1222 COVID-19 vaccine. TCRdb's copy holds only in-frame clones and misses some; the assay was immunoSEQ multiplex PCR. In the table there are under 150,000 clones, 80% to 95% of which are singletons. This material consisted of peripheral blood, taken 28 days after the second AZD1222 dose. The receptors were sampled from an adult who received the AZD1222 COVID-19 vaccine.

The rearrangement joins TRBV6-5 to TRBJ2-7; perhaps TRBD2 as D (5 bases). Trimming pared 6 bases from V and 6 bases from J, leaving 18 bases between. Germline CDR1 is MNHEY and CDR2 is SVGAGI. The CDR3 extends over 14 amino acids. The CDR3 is CASRALAMVGEQYF. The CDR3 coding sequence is TGTGCCAGCAGGGCCCTAGCAATGGTTGGCGAGCAGTACTTC.

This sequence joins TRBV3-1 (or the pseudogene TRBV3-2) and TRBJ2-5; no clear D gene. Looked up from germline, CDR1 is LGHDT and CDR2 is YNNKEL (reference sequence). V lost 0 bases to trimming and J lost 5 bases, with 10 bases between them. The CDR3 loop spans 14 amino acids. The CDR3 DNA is TGTGCCAGCAGCCAAGACCCGGTAGGGGAGACCCAGTACTTC. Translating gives CASSQDPVGETQYF.

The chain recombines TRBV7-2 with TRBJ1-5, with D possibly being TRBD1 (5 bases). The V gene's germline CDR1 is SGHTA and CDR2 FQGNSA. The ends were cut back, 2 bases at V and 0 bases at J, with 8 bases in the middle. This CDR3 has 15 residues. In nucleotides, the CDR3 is TGTGCCAGCAGCTTATGGGGGACTAGCAATCAGCCCCAGCATTTT. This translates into CASSLWGTSNQPQHF.

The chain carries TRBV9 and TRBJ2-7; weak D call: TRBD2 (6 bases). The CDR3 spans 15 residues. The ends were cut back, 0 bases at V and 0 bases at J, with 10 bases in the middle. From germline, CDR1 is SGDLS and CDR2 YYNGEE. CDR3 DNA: TGTGCCAGCAGCGTAGGGGCGGGGAGCTCCTACGAGCAGTACTTC. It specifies CASSVGAGSSYEQYF.